Listed below are T cell receptor beta chains from one sample, sequenced in a study of cytomegalovirus exposure and HLA in healthy donors. Using immunoSEQ multiplex PCR, the repertoire was profiled, and TCRdb retains in-frame clones only, with some absent. The sample holds some 160,000 clones, approximately 82% seen once. The sample consisted of PBMCs. Every receptor here comes from a male donor in good health and CMV-seropositive. Both conserved end residues are part of each CDR3. The D gene is left open where the match is weak. Clone size appears in some rows only: once, few, many, or a class for an expanded clone.

TRBV7-9	TRBD2	TRBJ2-1	.	TGTGCCAGCAGCTCCCAACCGCGGGGGGGCCTTATTTACAATGAGCAGTTCTTC	CASSSQPRGGLIYNEQFF
TRBV13	TRBD1	TRBJ2-1	few	TGTGCCAGCAGCTTTAGGGCCGGGACAGGACACAATGAGCAGTTCTTC	CASSFRAGTGHNEQFF
TRBV5-1	TRBD1	TRBJ2-1	.	TGCGCCAGCAGCTTGCAGGGACAGCGCCCCAATGAGCAGTTCTTC	CASSLQGQRPNEQFF
TRBV7-8	TRBD1	TRBJ2-1	.	TGTGCCAGCAGCTTTGGGACAGGGCGGGGCAATGAGCAGTTCTTC	CASSFGTGRGNEQFF
TRBV27	TRBD2	TRBJ2-5	.	TGTGCCAGCAGGCGGGGGGGCACAGAGACCCAGTACTTC	CASRRGGTETQYF
TRBV5-1	.	TRBJ2-1	.	TGCGCCAGCAGCTTGTTTTGGGAGGTTGGTAGCGATGAGCAGTTCTTC	CASSLFWEVGSDEQFF
TRBV10-1	TRBD2	TRBJ2-3	.	TGCGCCAGCAGTGAAGGAACGGGGGGGTTGTATTTT	CASSEGTGGLYF
TRBV7-6	TRBD2	TRBJ2-3	once	TGTGCCAGCAGCCGGACGACTAGCGGATTCCGGCCAGATACGCAGTATTTT	CASSRTTSGFRPDTQYF
TRBV19	.	TRBJ2-7	.	TGTGCCAGTAGCTTGGACAGTACGACCTACGAGCAGTACTTC	CASSLDSTTYEQYF
TRBV12-5	TRBD1	TRBJ1-1	.	TGTGCTAGTGGTTTACAGGGGGCGGGAAGGGCTGAAGCTTTCTTT	CASGLQGAGRAEAFF
TRBV6-1	TRBD2	TRBJ2-5	few	TGTGCCAGCAGTGAAGTAATACTAGCGGGGGCTGAGACCCAGTACTTC	CASSEVILAGAETQYF
TRBV10-3	.	TRBJ1-1	.	TGTGCCATCAGACCTAGGGACACGAACACTGAAGCTTTCTTT	CAIRPRDTNTEAFF
TRBV11-2	.	TRBJ2-6	.	TGTGCCAGCAGCTTAAGGGACTCTGGGGCCAACGGCCTGACTTTC	CASSLRDSGANGLTF
TRBV7-9	TRBD1	TRBJ2-5	.	TGTGCCAGCAGCTTAGTAACAGGGGGCATAGAGACCCAGTACTTC	CASSLVTGGIETQYF
TRBV11-2	.	TRBJ2-5	.	TGTGCCAGCAGTTGGACAGTCGGATTGAAAGAGACCCAGTACTTC	CASSWTVGLKETQYF
TRBV27	.	TRBJ2-3	.	TGTGCCAGCAGTTTAGAAAGACGGGGTGGGTTGAGGCAGTATTTT	CASSLERRGGLRQYF
TRBV5-4	TRBD1	TRBJ1-6	.	TGTGCCAGCAGCTGGGGCGGGACAGTTTATAATTCACCCCTCCACTTT	CASSWGGTVYNSPLHF
TRBV5-1	.	TRBJ2-5	.	TGCGCCAGCAGCTTGGAAGGAGGCAGGAGGCCCGAGACCCAGTACTTC	CASSLEGGRRPETQYF
TRBV14	.	TRBJ2-3	.	TGTGCCAGCAGCCAAGATGGGGGCTATTGGGGTACAGATACGCAGTATTTT	CASSQDGGYWGTDTQYF
TRBV19	TRBD2	TRBJ2-2	few	TGTGCCAGTAGTTTGGGGGGGGACACCGGGGAGCTGTTTTTT	CASSLGGDTGELFF
TRBV9	TRBD1	TRBJ1-2	.	TGTGCCAGCAGCGTAGCGGTCGACAGGGGGCCTTCTGGGGGGGTCTATGGCTACACCTTC	CASSVAVDRGPSGGVYGYTF
TRBV27	.	TRBJ1-2	.	TGTGCCAGCAGTTTCAGCAGCGCTTCGCCTAACTATGGCTACACCTTC	CASSFSSASPNYGYTF
TRBV27	.	TRBJ2-6	.	TGTGCCAGCAGTTTATCGCCAGGGAATGGGGCCAACGTCCTGACTTTC	CASSLSPGNGANVLTF
TRBV6-5	TRBD1	TRBJ1-3	.	TGTGCCAGCACGGGACAGGGGGACACCATATATTTT	CASTGQGDTIYF
TRBV4-3	TRBD2	TRBJ2-1	once	TGCGCCAGCAGCCAAGTAGGGACTAGCGGGAATGAGCAGTTCTTC	CASSQVGTSGNEQFF
TRBV19	.	TRBJ1-5	.	TGTGCCAGTAGTGCAACAGAGAATAGCAATCAGCCCCAGCATTTT	CASSATENSNQPQHF
TRBV6-1	TRBD2	TRBJ2-7	.	TGTGCCAGCAGTGTTCGACTAGCGGGGACCCGGAGCTCCTACGAGCAGTACTTC	CASSVRLAGTRSSYEQYF
TRBV18	.	TRBJ1-5	.	TGTGCCAGCTCACCGGGCCCACCGTCTGGTCAGCCCCAGCATTTT	CASSPGPPSGQPQHF
TRBV9	TRBD1	TRBJ1-4	.	TGTGCCAGCAGCTTTCGACAGGGAGCTAATGAAAAACTGTTTTTT	CASSFRQGANEKLFF
TRBV2	.	TRBJ1-5	.	TGTGCCAGCAGTGAACAGGGGACGAATCAGCCCCAGCATTTT	CASSEQGTNQPQHF
TRBV9	.	TRBJ2-1	.	TGTGCGGCAGGAACAGGACCATACAATGAGCAGTTCTTC	CAAGTGPYNEQFF
TRBV28	.	TRBJ2-1	.	TGTGCCAGCAGTCCCCCAGGATATGAGCAGTTCTTC	CASSPPGYEQFF
TRBV30	.	TRBJ1-5	few	TGTGCCTGGAGTTCCTCAGGGCCCGCTGGCAATCAGCCCCAGCATTTT	CAWSSSGPAGNQPQHF
TRBV7-6	TRBD2	TRBJ2-1	.	TGTGCCAGCAGCTTAGACGGGGGGGGGACTAGCGGATACAATGAGCAGTTCTTC	CASSLDGGGTSGYNEQFF
TRBV28	TRBD1	TRBJ1-1	once	TGTGCCAGCAGTCAGCCATTGGGCGGGACAGTGAACACTGAAGCTTTCTTT	CASSQPLGGTVNTEAFF
TRBV28	.	TRBJ1-5	.	TGTGCCAGCAGTTTCGGTCAGCCCCAGCATTTT	CASSFGQPQHF
TRBV14	TRBD1	TRBJ2-7	.	TGTGCCAGCAGCCAAGGCCGGGACAGGCTATACGAGCAGTACTTC	CASSQGRDRLYEQYF
TRBV6-5	.	TRBJ2-7	.	TGTGCCAGCAGTTATGGACAGAGATACGAGCAGTACTTC	CASSYGQRYEQYF
TRBV12-5	.	TRBJ1-1	.	TGTGCTAGTGGTTCCGACAGAGAATTGAACACTGAAGCTTTCTTT	CASGSDRELNTEAFF
TRBV11-2	.	TRBJ1-2	.	TGTGCCAGCAGCTTAGGGCCAGGGCCTAACTATGGCTACACCTTC	CASSLGPGPNYGYTF
TRBV5-1	TRBD2	TRBJ2-1	.	TGCGCCAGCAGCTGGATAGCGGGGGTCTACAATGAGCAGTTCTTC	CASSWIAGVYNEQFF
TRBV5-1	.	TRBJ2-6	.	TGCGCCAGCAGCTTACTGAACAGGGACTCTGGGGCCAACGTCCTGACTTTC	CASSLLNRDSGANVLTF
TRBV5-1	TRBD2	TRBJ2-3	few	TGCGCCAGCACAACGATAGCGGGGAGCACAGATACGCAGTATTTT	CASTTIAGSTDTQYF
TRBV10-1	.	TRBJ1-1	.	TGCGCCAGCAGAGTACCCCCTCTGACTGACACTGAAGCTTTCTTT	CASRVPPLTDTEAFF
TRBV19	.	TRBJ2-7	.	TGTGCCAGTAGTAGCCCTAGCGCTTACGCCTACGAGCAGTACTTC	CASSSPSAYAYEQYF
TRBV13	.	TRBJ1-3	.	TGTGCCAGCAGCTTAGTGGCGGACACCATATATTTT	CASSLVADTIYF